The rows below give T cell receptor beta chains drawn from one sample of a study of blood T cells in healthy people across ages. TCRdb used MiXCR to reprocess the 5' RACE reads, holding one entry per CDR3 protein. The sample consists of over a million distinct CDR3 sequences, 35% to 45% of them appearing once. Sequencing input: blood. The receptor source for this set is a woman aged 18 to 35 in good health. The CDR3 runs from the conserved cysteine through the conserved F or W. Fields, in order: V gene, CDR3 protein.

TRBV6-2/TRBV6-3	CASNGGQGSNYGYTF
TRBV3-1	CASSATGTGIRNTIYF
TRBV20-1	CSARDQRAGGSNQPQHF
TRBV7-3	CASSRTGAGDEQFF
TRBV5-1	CAKTGWGTEAFF
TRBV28	CASSPRRATGEKLFF
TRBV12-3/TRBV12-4	CASSLWGRRETQFF
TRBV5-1	CASSLAGYRFGTEAFF
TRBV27	CASSLDQFYEQYF
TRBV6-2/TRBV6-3	CASSWGLAGVYNEQFF
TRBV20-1	CSAPSILGRASTDTQYF
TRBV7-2	CASSFLFLDEQYF
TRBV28	CASSVVAVSQPQHF
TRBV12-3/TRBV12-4	CASSLGDRLTGELFF
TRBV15	CATSRAKGNEQFF
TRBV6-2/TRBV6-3	CASRSLAEGSYNEQFF
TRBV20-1	CSANGQGETDTQYF
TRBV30	CAWSVSASNTQYF
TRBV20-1	CSAREIAGGGDTQYF
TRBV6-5	CASSYSTHTGFSNEKLFF
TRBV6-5	CASRSTVDGYTF
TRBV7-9	CASSIRDRGTGELFF
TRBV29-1	CSASKYRETQYF
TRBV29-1	CSVEGVAGRGETQYF
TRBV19	CASSLWDVSGANVLTF
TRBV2	CASSAVDYGYTF
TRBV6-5	CASDRRTTNQPQHF
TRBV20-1	CSARDRADAKNIQYF
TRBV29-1	CSARQIYTGELFF
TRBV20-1	CSARDRTGRDEQYF
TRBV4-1	CASSQQRGASTDTQYF
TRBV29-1	CSVRDYVEQFF
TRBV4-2	CASSQVQGSRIGEQYF
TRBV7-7	CASSARTSGTQYF
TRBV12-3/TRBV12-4	CASSVGTSTQTQYF
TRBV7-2	CASSLGRGAQETQYF
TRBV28	CASSLDGNWNEQFF
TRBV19	CASSLHVAGEAFF
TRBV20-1	CSAGRPHNYNEQYF
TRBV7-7	CASSIDYQETQYF
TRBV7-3	CASSFLAGAENEQFF
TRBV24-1	CATSDLQGPAKNIQYF
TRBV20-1	CSAEGQDYGYTF
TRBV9	CASSVDIHSYEQYF
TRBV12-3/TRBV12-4	CAGSPVGGSWEQFF
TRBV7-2	CASRPLAGNTGELFF
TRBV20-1	CSANGREPLVDEQFF
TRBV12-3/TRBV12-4	CASSLAPAMNTEAFF
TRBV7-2	CASTITGSYNEQFF
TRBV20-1	CSASLRDRELWGVKNIQYF
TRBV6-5	CASREAVSNQPQHF
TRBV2	CASKRNSNTGELFF
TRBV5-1	CASSPRTSSSSEQYF